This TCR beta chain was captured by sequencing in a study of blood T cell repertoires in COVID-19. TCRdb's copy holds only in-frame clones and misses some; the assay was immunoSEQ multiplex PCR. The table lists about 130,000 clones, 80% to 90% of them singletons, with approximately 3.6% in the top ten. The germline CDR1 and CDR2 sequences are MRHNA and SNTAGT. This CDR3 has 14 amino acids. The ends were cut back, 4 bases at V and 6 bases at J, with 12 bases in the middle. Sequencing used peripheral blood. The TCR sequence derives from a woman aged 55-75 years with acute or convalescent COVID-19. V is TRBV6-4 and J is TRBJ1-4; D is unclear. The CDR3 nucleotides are TGTGCCAGCAGTGTTGGCAAGAGGGATGAAAAACTGTTTTTT. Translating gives CASSVGKRDEKLFF.